This record concerns one TCR beta chain sequence. The antigen is not known. This sample is drawn from a study of shared clonotypes between healthy human individuals. Germline lookup yields CDR1 MNHEY and CDR2 SMNVEV (reference sequence). The CDR3 has 15 residues. Trimming took 4 bases from V and 2 from J; bases not matched to a gene: 6. Study-wide findings and caveats: On the whole, naive subsets had larger estimated richness than memory subsets had. The small donor group covered limited genetic and exposure diversity. In this cohort, only blood was sampled, and tissue repertoires likely differ.

Only in-frame clones appear in the TCRdb table, and some are missing; sequencing was by immunoSEQ multiplex PCR. The table has about 1.5 million clones, 98% seen once. The study separated CD4+ cells into CD45RA+ naive and CD45RA-negative memory subsets. The TCR sequence derives from a man aged 25 to 40 in good health. Sequencing was carried out using naive CD4+ T cells sorted from blood. The subset: CD45RA+ positively selected. The V call is TRBV27, the J call TRBJ2-5, with 8 bases lining up with TRBD1. The CDR3 loop reads CASSWAGGRQETQYF. The CDR3 DNA is TGTGCCAGCAGTTGGGCAGGGGGCCGGCAAGAGACCCAGTACTTC.